These T cell receptor beta chains were read from a single sample in a study of T cells after posttransplantation cyclophosphamide. Profiling relied on immunoSEQ multiplex PCR, and the TCRdb table lists in-frame clones only, not all of them. The repertoire consists of 50,000 to 55,000 clones, with around 83% occurring once and the leading ten covering over 2.5%. Sequencing was done on a sample of PBMCs. All receptors come from a man aged 30-40 years with a blood cancer, CMV-positive, and with a related stem cell donor. The CDR3 runs from the conserved cysteine through the conserved F or W. The D gene is left open where the match is weak. Only some rows state a clone size, as once, few, many or a class for expanded clones.

J gene,D gene,clone size,V gene,CDR3 DNA,CDR3 protein
TRBJ1-2,.,.,TRBV19,TGTGCCAGCCTTTCCCTAAACCGGGGTATCTATGGCTACACCTTC,CASLSLNRGIYGYTF
TRBJ1-4,.,.,TRBV6-6,TGTGCCAGCAGTTACTCGACGGTGGGACAAACCAAACTGTTTTTT,CASSYSTVGQTKLFF
TRBJ1-2,TRBD1,.,TRBV4-3,TGCGCCAGCAGCCAAGAGCAGGGGGTTAACTATGGCTACACCTTC,CASSQEQGVNYGYTF
TRBJ2-7,TRBD1,.,TRBV7-9,TGTGCCAGCAGCTTACCAGGACAGGGAATGGTGCAGTACTTC,CASSLPGQGMVQYF
TRBJ2-7,.,few,TRBV7-9,TGTGCCAGCAGCCCAATAAGGGGGGGGTTAGGTTCCTACGAGCAGTACTTC,CASSPIRGGLGSYEQYF
TRBJ2-7,.,.,TRBV30,TGTGCCTGGAGTGTAGGGCTAGATTGGGGACACCAAAGCTCCTACGAGCAGTACTTC,CAWSVGLDWGHQSSYEQYF
TRBJ1-1,.,few,TRBV6-1,TGTGCCAGCAGCAGGTCTGAAGCTTTCTTT,CASSRSEAFF
TRBJ2-7,TRBD1,.,TRBV5-1,TGCGCCAGCAGCTTGCTCCCGGGACAGGGTTACGAGCAGTACTTC,CASSLLPGQGYEQYF
TRBJ2-7,.,.,TRBV5-1,TGCGCCAGCAGCCCACATGAGGGCGAGCAGTACTTC,CASSPHEGEQYF
TRBJ2-1,TRBD2,once,TRBV5-4,TGTGCCAGCAGCCTCTCTAGCGGGGGAATCTATGAGCAGTTCTTC,CASSLSSGGIYEQFF
TRBJ2-7,.,.,TRBV19,TGTGCCAGTAGTATCCATGGACAGACGGGCTACGAGCAGTACTTC,CASSIHGQTGYEQYF
TRBJ2-3,TRBD1,.,TRBV7-2,TGTGCCAGCAGCTTAGGGGGCAGGGGGCGCACAGATACGCAGTATTTT,CASSLGGRGRTDTQYF
TRBJ2-5,TRBD2,.,TRBV7-3,TGTGCCAGCAGCTTAACAGGTCTAGCGGGGGACCGGGGGACCCAGTACTTC,CASSLTGLAGDRGTQYF